These 27 T cell receptor beta chains share one sample of origin, sequenced in a study of shared clonotypes between healthy human individuals. Generated by immunoSEQ multiplex PCR, the TCRdb table keeps only in-frame clones and is missing some. This sample has roughly 2.1 million clones, with approximately 94% found just once. Terminally differentiated effector memory CD45RA+ cells were excluded by CCR7 positive selection of CD45RO-negative cells. Specimen: naive CD8+ T cells from PBMCs. Receptors originate from a man aged 18 to 35 in good health. Some clones in this sample may be carry-over from other donors' samples.

The V and J genes are TRBV7-9 and TRBJ2-3, with 7 nucleotides matching TRBD2. Trimming took 0 bases from V and 0 from J; bases not matched to a gene: 6. The CDR3 length is 17 residues. CDR1 is SEHNR, CDR2 FQNEAQ, per germline (reference sequence). CDR3 loop: CASSLALRGSSTDTQYF. In nucleotides, the CDR3 is TGTGCCAGCAGCTTAGCGCTGCGGGGGTCTAGCACAGATACGCAGTATTTT. The variable domain in full, with the rest retrieved from reference TRBV7-9 and TRBJ2-3, is DTGVSQNPRHKITKRGQNVTFRCDPISEHNRLYWYRQTLGQGPEFLTYFQNEAQLEKSRLLSDRFSAERPKGSFSTLEIQRTEQGDSAMYLCASSLALRGSSTDTQYFGPGTRLTVL.

The CDR3 protein is CASSSFPGAANYGYTF. For the CDR3, the DNA is TGTGCCAGCAGCTCCTTTCCAGGAGCCGCTAACTATGGCTACACCTTC. The gene calls are TRBV7-9 and TRBJ1-2; D gene unclear. Germline V lookup: CDR1 SEHNR, CDR2 FQNEAQ (reference sequence). The CDR3 contains 16 residues. Deletions cut 4 bases from V and 0 bases from J, with 15 bases between.

This chain links TRBV2 with TRBJ2-3; D unclear. This CDR3 comprises 14 residues. Germline V gene data show CDR1 as SNHLY and CDR2 as FYNNEI. Trimming shortened V by 0 bases and J by 3 bases, and 7 bases separated the two germline ends. The CDR3 DNA is TGTGCCAGCAGTGAAGCCTCAGGAACAGATACGCAGTATTTT. This codes for CASSEASGTDTQYF.

The rearrangement joins TRBV2 to TRBJ1-4, with unresolved D. V lost 5 bases to trimming and J lost 0 bases, with 7 bases between them. The CDR3 covers 14 residues. The germline V gene has CDR1 SNHLY and CDR2 FYNNEI. The chain's CDR3 is CASSPAATNEKLFF. The CDR3, as DNA: TGTGCCAGCAGTCCCGCGGCAACTAATGAAAAACTGTTTTTT.

V and J are TRBV25-1 and TRBJ2-7; 7 nucleotides match TRBD1. This CDR3 is 14 amino acids long. The germline V gene encodes CDR1 MGHDK and CDR2 SYGVNS. V was pared by 3 bases and J by 4 bases, with 6 bases of the junction left unmatched. CDR3: CASSELGTAYEQYF. The DNA for the CDR3 is TGTGCCAGCAGTGAGCTAGGGACAGCTTACGAGCAGTACTTC.

The chain employs TRBV7-2 and TRBJ2-7; TRBD1 aligns across 11 bases. Germline V lookup: CDR1 SGHTA, CDR2 FQGNSA. The CDR3 runs 17 residues. V was clipped by 2 bases and J by 5 bases; unmatched bases: 11. The CDR3 DNA is TGTGCCAGCAGCTTAAGTCTCGTGGGGACAGGGGGGGACGAGCAGTACTTC. Its translation is CASSLSLVGTGGDEQYF.

Turning to this clone: The sample holds other DNA sequences that translate to the same CDR3. The rearrangement joins TRBV28 to TRBJ2-4, with D perhaps matching TRBD1 (5 bases). Looked up from germline, CDR1 is MDHEN and CDR2 is SYDVKM. This CDR3 has 14 residues. The V end was cut by 4 bases, the J end by 4 bases, with 11 bases between. CDR3 region: CASSSGQIKNIQYF. The DNA for the CDR3 is TGTGCCAGCAGTTCAGGGCAGATTAAAAACATTCAGTACTTC.

The V call is TRBV14, the J call TRBJ2-3; D is unresolved. V was shortened by 4 bases and J by 0 bases, with 5 bases between the two germline ends. Germline CDR1 and CDR2: SGHDN and FVKESK. The CDR3 extends over 13 amino acids. CDR3 residues: CASSLTSTDTQYF. Written as DNA, the CDR3 is TGTGCCAGCAGCCTTACAAGCACAGATACGCAGTATTTT.

The J gene is TRBJ2-5, the V gene TRBV2, with 9 bases fitting TRBD1. Germline CDR1 SNHLY, CDR2 FYNNEI. The CDR3 sequence is 16 residues long. Losses at the gene ends were 4 bases for V and 0 bases for J; bases not matched to a gene: 6. In nucleotides, the CDR3 is TGTGCCAGCAGTGTTACGGGGACAGGGTACCAAGAGACCCAGTACTTC. Translation gives CASSVTGTGYQETQYF.

This clone came up a few times. V gene TRBV4-1 combines with J gene TRBJ1-5; D remains unclear. V lost 4 bases to trimming and J lost 4 bases, with 8 bases between them. Germline CDR1 is MGHRA and CDR2 is YSYEKL. The CDR3 extends over 13 amino acids. The CDR3 is CASSPWPNQPQHF. The CDR3, as DNA: TGCGCCAGCAGCCCCTGGCCGAATCAGCCCCAGCATTTT.

In this sample, this clone turned up a few times. Other nucleotide sequences in the sample specify the same CDR3. The DNA for the CDR3 is TGTGCCAGCAGTCCAAGACAGGCAGATACGCAGTATTTT. Its protein is CASSPRQADTQYF. The chain couples TRBV27 to TRBJ2-3; D is perhaps TRBD1 (6 bases). The CDR3 runs 13 residues. V was cut by 5 bases and J by 4 bases, with 10 bases left in between. Germline values: CDR1 MNHEY, CDR2 SMNVEV (reference sequence).

About this clone: An end of the junction does not agree with germline; a read error may underlie this. The chain links TRBV4-1 to TRBJ2-7, with D possibly matching TRBD1 (6 bases). The CDR3 loop spans 14 amino acids. Germline-derived CDR1 and CDR2 are MGHRA and YSYEKL. The CDR3 sequence: CASSQGQGIWEQYF. The CDR3 DNA sequence: TGCGCCAGCAGTCAAGGGCAGGGGATCTGGGAGCAGTACTTC.

The V gene is TRBV7-6, the J gene TRBJ2-7; possibly TRBD2 for D (6 bases). Germline-derived CDR1 and CDR2 are SGHVS and FNYEAQ. V lost 5 bases and J lost 6, with 11 bases in between. The CDR3 is 12 residues long. DNA of the CDR3: TGTGCCAGCAGCCCGGGACTCCCCGAGCAGTACTTC. Encoded protein: CASSPGLPEQYF. Full variable domain (missing parts from reference TRBV7-6 and TRBJ2-7): GAGVSQSPRYKVTKRGQDVALRCDPISGHVSLYWYRQALGQGPEFLTYFNYEAQQDKSGLPNDRFSAERPEGSISTLTIQRTEQRDSAMYRCASSPGLPEQYFGPGTRLTVT.

This chain connects TRBV5-4 to TRBJ2-1; D gene ambiguous. From germline, CDR1 is SGHNT and CDR2 YYREEE (reference sequence). Trimming shortened V by 1 base and J by 9 bases, and 17 bases separated the two germline ends. This CDR3 has 15 amino acids. CDR3: CASSLPVVGIGEQFF. The CDR3 DNA reads as TGTGCCAGCAGCTTGCCGGTTGTTGGGATCGGTGAGCAGTTCTTC.

The V call is TRBV7-9, the J call TRBJ2-2; no clear D. Germline V gene sequence: CDR1 SEHNR, CDR2 FQNEAQ (reference sequence). The CDR3 runs 14 residues. Trimming left V 5 bases short and J 0 bases short, with 7 bases between. The DNA of the CDR3 is TGTGCCAGCAGCGCGGCTACGAACACCGGGGAGCTGTTTTTT. It codes for CASSAATNTGELFF.

This chain joins TRBV27 and TRBJ1-2, with D hard to call. V dropped 0 bases and J dropped 2 bases, with 10 bases sitting between them. Per germline, CDR1 MNHEY and CDR2 SMNVEV (reference sequence). The CDR3 sequence is 15 residues long. CDR3 sequence reads: CASSLSATANYGYTF. The CDR3 coding sequence is TGTGCCAGCAGTTTATCAGCGACTGCAAACTATGGCTACACCTTC.

The chain couples TRBV4-1 to TRBJ2-3; D not certain. CDR1 is MGHRA and CDR2 is YSYEKL in the germline V gene. The CDR3 contains 15 residues. The V end lost 7 bases, the J end lost 5 bases, and 19 bases lay between the germline ends. In DNA, the CDR3 is TGCGCCAGCAACCCGGACGGACCGGCTGGAGATACGCAGTATTTT. It yields the protein CASNPDGPAGDTQYF.

Remarks on this clone: The same CDR3 also results from other DNA sequences found in this sample. The chain employs TRBV9 and TRBJ1-2; 11 positions agree with TRBD1. The CDR3 contains 15 residues. V dropped 3 bases and J dropped 2; count of bases not matched to a gene: 3. Looked up from germline, CDR1 is SGDLS and CDR2 is YYNGEE. CDR3 nucleotide sequence: TGTGCCAGCAGCGATGGGACAGGGGGGAACTATGGCTACACCTTC. It specifies CASSDGTGGNYGYTF.

This clone was seen a handful of times. The V and J genes are TRBV19 and TRBJ1-1; perhaps TRBD1 as D (5 bases). This CDR3 spans 13 amino acids. Germline CDR1 and CDR2: LNHDA and SQIVND (reference sequence). V was cut by 3 bases and J by 1 base, with 6 bases left in between. The DNA of the CDR3 is TGTGCCAGTAGTATGGGGACGAACACTGAAGCTTTCTTT. Translation gives CASSMGTNTEAFF.

CDR3 loop: CSTPGQGPYEQYF. The CDR3 region has the DNA TGCAGCACCCCGGGACAGGGACCCTACGAGCAGTACTTC. The V gene is TRBV29-1, the J gene TRBJ2-7; 9 bases line up with TRBD1. V shed 8 bases and J 2 bases; nucleotides not matched to a gene: 7. The CDR3 spans 13 residues. Germline CDR1 and CDR2: SQVTM and ANQGSEA.

The V call is TRBV4-1, the J call TRBJ2-7; 7 bases align to TRBD1. V dropped 3 bases and J dropped 4; count of bases not matched to a gene: 9. The CDR3 covers 15 residues. CDR1 and CDR2 from the germline V gene are MGHRA and YSYEKL. CDR3 protein: CASSHPGQLLYEQYF. In DNA form, the CDR3 reads TGCGCCAGCAGCCACCCGGGACAGCTACTATACGAGCAGTACTTC.

V is TRBV11-2 and J is TRBJ1-5; perhaps TRBD1 as D (5 bases). The CDR3 is 18 residues long. With 0 bases removed from V and 2 bases from J, the gap between germline ends came to 17 bases. Looked up from germline, CDR1 is SGHAT and CDR2 is FQNNGV. The CDR3 DNA is TGTGCCAGCAGCTTAGACGCCGGGACTTTGATGGGCAATCAGCCCCAGCATTTT. It is translated as CASSLDAGTLMGNQPQHF.

This chain connects TRBV6-5 to TRBJ2-1; D not resolved. The CDR3 runs 16 residues. The V and J ends lost 4 bases and 10 bases respectively, with 23 bases between them. From germline, CDR1 is MNHEY and CDR2 SVGAGI. CDR3 sequence (DNA): TGTGCCAGCAGTTTCCGACTTAGCCGACCCCTCAACGAGCAGTTCTTC. Its translation is CASSFRLSRPLNEQFF.

The gene calls are TRBV6-5 and TRBJ2-1; TRBD2 aligns across 11 bases. Germline values: CDR1 MNHEY, CDR2 SVGAGI. J lost 9 bases, V lost 7 bases, and 11 bases had no gene match. This CDR3 is built from 15 residues. The CDR3 nucleotides are TGTGCCAGCAACCACCTAGCGGGAGGTCGTGGTGAGCAGTTCTTC. This sequence encodes CASNHLAGGRGEQFF.

This chain links TRBV19 with TRBJ2-2; D is unclear. Germline CDR1 is LNHDA and CDR2 is SQIVND (reference sequence). Trimming removed 4 bases at V and 0 bases at J, with 6 bases between. This CDR3 region has 14 residues. The CDR3 protein is CASSSGPNTGELFF. The DNA of the CDR3 is TGTGCCAGTAGTAGCGGCCCGAACACCGGGGAGCTGTTTTTT.

The CDR3 region is CSVPAGQGATGELFF. CDR3 bases: TGCAGCGTCCCGGCGGGACAGGGGGCCACCGGGGAGCTGTTTTTT. The V gene is TRBV29-1, the J gene TRBJ2-2; 12 nucleotides match TRBD1. With V trimmed by 6 bases and J by 4 bases, 6 bases remained unmatched. This CDR3 is built from 15 residues. Germline assignment: CDR1 SQVTM and CDR2 ANQGSEA.

The V and J genes are TRBV19 and TRBJ2-7; D possibly corresponds to TRBD1 (5 bases). Germline CDR1 reads LNHDA; CDR2 reads SQIVND (reference sequence). This CDR3 contains 16 residues. V shed 11 bases and J shed 5 bases, with 28 bases lying between them. The DNA for the CDR3 is TGTGCCCCTGACATTAAACAGGCGACCCCGCTAGACGAGCAGTACTTC. Protein: CAPDIKQATPLDEQYF. The full variable domain, rest sourced from reference TRBV19 and TRBJ2-7, is DGGITQSPKYLFRKEGQNVTLSCEQNLNHDAMYWYRQDPGQGLRLIYYSQIVNDFQKGDIAEGYSVSREKKESFPLTVTSAQKNPTAFYLCAPDIKQATPLDEQYFGPGTRLTVT.